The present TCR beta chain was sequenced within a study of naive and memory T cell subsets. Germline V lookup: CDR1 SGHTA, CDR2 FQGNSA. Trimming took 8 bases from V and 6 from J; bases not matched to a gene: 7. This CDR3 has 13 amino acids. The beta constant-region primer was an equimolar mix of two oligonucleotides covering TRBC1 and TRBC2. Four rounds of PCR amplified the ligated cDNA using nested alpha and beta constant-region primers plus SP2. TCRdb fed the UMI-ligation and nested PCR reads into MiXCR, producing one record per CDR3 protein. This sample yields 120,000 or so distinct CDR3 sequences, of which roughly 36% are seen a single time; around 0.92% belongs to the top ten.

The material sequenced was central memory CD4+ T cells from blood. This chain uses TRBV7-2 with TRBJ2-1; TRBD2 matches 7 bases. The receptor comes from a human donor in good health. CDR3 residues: CASGRAKGNEQFF. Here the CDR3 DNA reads TGTGCCAGCGGGAGGGCCAAAGGCAATGAGCAGTTCTTC.